Presented here are 32 T cell receptor beta chains from one specimen sequenced in a study of blood T cell repertoires in COVID-19. Data came from immunoSEQ multiplex PCR; TCRdb stores just in-frame clones and leaves some out. The sample consists of 270,000 or so clones, 89% of them appearing once. Source material: peripheral blood. The receptors originated from a woman aged 40 to 50 who had recovered from COVID-19.

The chain is built from TRBV28 and TRBJ2-3; TRBD2 matches at 11 bases. V lost 6 bases, J lost 2 bases, and 7 bases stayed unmatched. The V gene's germline CDR1 is MDHEN and CDR2 SYDVKM. This CDR3 spans 16 amino acids. The CDR3 loop is CASRPGLAVSTDTQYF. DNA for the CDR3: TGTGCCAGCAGACCGGGACTAGCGGTATCCACAGATACGCAGTATTTT.

The chain carries TRBV5-1 and TRBJ2-5, with 10 bases that match TRBD2. Per the germline V gene, CDR1 is SGHRS and CDR2 is YFSETQ. Germline trimming cut 3 bases from V and 1 base from J; bases unmatched to any gene: 3. The CDR3 contains 15 residues. The CDR3 sequence is CASSYGLAVQETQYF. The CDR3 nucleotides are TGCGCCAGCAGCTACGGACTAGCGGTCCAAGAGACCCAGTACTTC.

The V and J genes are TRBV7-9 and TRBJ2-1, with TRBD2 identical over 7 bases. The CDR3 sequence is 16 residues long. Trimming removed 5 bases from V and 2 bases from J; junction bases left unmatched: 9. Germline V gene data show CDR1 as SEHNR and CDR2 as FQNEAQ (reference sequence). The CDR3 protein is CASSPGTGRAYNEQFF. Here the CDR3 DNA reads TGTGCCAGCAGCCCCGGGACTGGGAGGGCCTACAATGAGCAGTTCTTC. Using reference TRBV7-9 and TRBJ2-1 for the parts outside the CDR3, the full variable domain is DTGVSQNPRHKITKRGQNVTFRCDPISEHNRLYWYRQTLGQGPEFLTYFQNEAQLEKSRLLSDRFSAERPKGSFSTLEIQRTEQGDSAMYLCASSPGTGRAYNEQFFGPGTRLTVL.

This chain connects TRBV30 to TRBJ1-5; 9 bases are a match to TRBD1. Trimming at V came to 4 bases and at J to 7 bases, leaving 5 bases not matched to a gene. This CDR3 is 13 amino acids long. Per germline, CDR1 GTSNPN and CDR2 SVGIG (reference sequence). The CDR3, as DNA: TGTGCCTGGAAAGCGGACAGGGGCCAGCCCCAGCATTTT. It is translated as CAWKADRGQPQHF.

The chain carries TRBV18 and TRBJ1-4; 9 bases fit TRBD1. Trimming removed 4 bases from V and 6 bases from J; junction bases left unmatched: 9. The germline V gene has CDR1 KGHSH and CDR2 LQKENI. This CDR3 contains 16 residues. The CDR3 coding sequence is TGTGCCAGCTCACAGAATACCGGGACAGGGTATGAAAAACTGTTTTTT. This translates into CASSQNTGTGYEKLFF.

The chain joins TRBV19 to TRBJ1-3; D is unresolved. Germline V gene lookup returns CDR1 LNHDA and CDR2 SQIVND (reference sequence). There are 15 residues in the CDR3. V lost 4 bases and J 0 bases, leaving 10 bases between the germline ends. As DNA, the CDR3 is TGTGCCAGTAGTACAGTTCTGGCCTCTGGAAACACCATATATTTT. It is translated as CASSTVLASGNTIYF.

This sequence joins TRBV3-1 (or the pseudogene TRBV3-2) and TRBJ1-1, with a possible D match to TRBD1 (5 bases). The CDR3 extends over 15 amino acids. Between the trimmed V and J ends, which lost 5 bases and 11 bases, there was a span of 24 bases. The germline CDR1 and CDR2 sequences are LGHDT and YNNKEL (reference sequence). CDR3 bases: TGTGCCAGCAGCGGAGACACGGACGGGGGGATGGAGGCTTTCTTT. It translates to CASSGDTDGGMEAFF.

The rearrangement joins TRBV6-2 or TRBV6-3 to TRBJ2-4, with D maybe TRBD1 (6 bases). Germline CDR1 is MNHEY and CDR2 is SVGEGT. Trimming left V 2 bases short and J 0 bases short, with 8 bases between. There are 15 residues in the CDR3. The CDR3 region is CASSYGTIAKNIQYF. Written as DNA, the CDR3 is TGTGCCAGCAGTTACGGGACAATAGCCAAAAACATTCAGTACTTC.

This chain links TRBV4-3 with TRBJ2-2; D unresolved. This CDR3 is built from 17 residues. V gave up 2 bases and J gave up 0 bases, with 13 bases separating them. Germline V gives CDR1 LGHNA, CDR2 YSLEER. This CDR3 reads CASSQSRGSANTGELFF. In DNA, the CDR3 is TGCGCCAGCAGCCAAAGTCGCGGCTCGGCGAACACCGGGGAGCTGTTTTTT.

This rearrangement joins TRBV3-1 (or the pseudogene TRBV3-2) to TRBJ2-2, with 10 bases matching TRBD2. The CDR3 length is 17 residues. V was pared by 0 bases and J by 5 bases, with 6 bases of the junction left unmatched. Germline V CDR1 and CDR2: LGHDT, YNNKEL (reference sequence). In DNA form, the CDR3 reads TGTGCCAGCAGCCAAGACCATCTAGCGGGGGTAACCGGGGAGCTGTTTTTT. Protein: CASSQDHLAGVTGELFF.

The J gene is TRBJ2-1, the V gene TRBV30; 7 positions agree with TRBD2. The CDR3 is 15 residues long. Germline CDR1 reads GTSNPN; CDR2 reads SVGIG (reference sequence). V shed 4 bases and J 3 bases; nucleotides not matched to a gene: 9. For the CDR3, the DNA is TGTGCCTGGAAGGGGCTAGCGGACCACTACAATGAGCAGTTCTTC. Its translation is CAWKGLADHYNEQFF.

The rearrangement joins TRBV2 to TRBJ1-2, with 7 bases identical to TRBD1. Germline V lookup: CDR1 SNHLY, CDR2 FYNNEI. The CDR3 sequence is 13 residues long. Unmatched junction bases numbered 6, after V lost 9 bases and J lost 2 bases. The CDR3 region is CARTKTGNYGYTF. As DNA, the CDR3 is TGTGCCAGGACGAAGACAGGGAACTATGGCTACACCTTC.

The chain couples TRBV13 to TRBJ2-3, with D possibly TRBD2 on 6 matching bases. The CDR3 spans 12 residues. Germline CDR1 is PRHDT and CDR2 is FYEKMQ (reference sequence). V was cut by 1 base and J by 11 bases, with 10 bases left in between. The CDR3 sequence: CASSLAPGGQYF. CDR3 nucleotide sequence: TGTGCCAGCAGCTTAGCTCCCGGGGGGCAGTATTTT.

The V gene is TRBV5-1, the J gene TRBJ2-3; TRBD2 matches 10 bases. Trimming at V came to 5 bases and at J to 0 bases, leaving 9 bases not matched to a gene. This CDR3 comprises 17 residues. CDR1 and CDR2 (germline): SGHRS, YFSETQ. In DNA, the CDR3 is TGCGCCAGCAGTGGGCTAGCGGGGGTTACTAGCACAGATACGCAGTATTTT. Residues: CASSGLAGVTSTDTQYF. The full variable domain, its missing parts supplied by reference TRBV5-1 and TRBJ2-3, is KAGVTQTPRYLIKTRGQQVTLSCSPISGHRSVSWYQQTPGQGLQFLFEYFSETQRNKGNFPGRFSGRQFSNSRSEMNVSTLELGDSALYLCASSGLAGVTSTDTQYFGPGTRLTVL.

The chain uses TRBV11-2 and TRBJ1-6; 10 bases agree with TRBD1. Germline V lookup: CDR1 SGHAT, CDR2 FQNNGV. CDR3 length equals 14 residues. After removal of 7 bases from V and 14 bases from J, the junction contained 11 bases not matched to a gene. CDR3 amino acids: CASKTGTGEDALHF. CDR3 bases: TGTGCCAGCAAGACCGGGACAGGGGAAGATGCCCTCCACTTT.

J is TRBJ1-1 and V is TRBV5-1, with D perhaps matching TRBD1 (5 bases). The germline CDR1 and CDR2 sequences are SGHRS and YFSETQ. Deletions cut 4 bases from V and 7 bases from J, with 14 bases between. The CDR3 covers 13 residues. CDR3 residues: CASSAGLPGEAFF. The CDR3, as DNA: TGCGCCAGCAGCGCAGGGTTACCCGGTGAAGCTTTCTTT.

V gene TRBV5-1 combines with J gene TRBJ1-6; the match to TRBD1 covers 7 bases. Germline V lookup: CDR1 SGHRS, CDR2 YFSETQ. This CDR3 is built from 14 residues. V gave up 2 bases and J gave up 8 bases; unmatched junction bases: 4. The CDR3 protein is CASSLQGRDSPLHF. The CDR3 DNA reads TGCGCCAGCAGCTTACAGGGGCGGGATTCACCCCTCCACTTT.

The gene calls are TRBV20-1 and TRBJ2-1; D may be TRBD1 or TRBD2 (5 bases each). There are 14 residues in the CDR3. Germline CDR1 reads DFQATT; CDR2 reads SNEGSKA (reference sequence). The V end lost 3 bases, the J end lost 2 bases, and 11 bases lay between the germline ends. The CDR3 protein is CSASSEGAYNEQFF. The CDR3 bases are TGCAGTGCTAGTAGCGAAGGGGCCTACAATGAGCAGTTCTTC.

The chain carries TRBV27 and TRBJ1-6; 11 bases map to TRBD1. V lost 8 bases to trimming and J lost 7 bases; unmatched junction nucleotides: 10. The germline CDR1 and CDR2 sequences are MNHEY and SMNVEV (reference sequence). There are 16 residues in the CDR3. The CDR3 nucleotides are TGTGCCAGCGGCTTGGGCGGGGACAGGGGGAATTCACCCCTCCACTTT. Translating gives CASGLGGDRGNSPLHF.

The rearrangement links TRBV10-3 to TRBJ2-7; TRBD2 might be the D (6 bases). Trimming removed 1 base from V and 3 bases from J, with 10 bases in between. CDR1 and CDR2 (germline): ENHRY, SYGVKD. The CDR3 runs 14 residues. The CDR3 protein is CAISELGLLYEQYV. The CDR3 coding sequence is TGTGCCATCAGTGAGTTGGGACTTCTCTACGAGCAGTACGTC.

CDR3 DNA: TGCGCCAGCAGCTCGACTAGCGGGAGTTTCTATGAGCAGTTCTTC. It encodes CASSSTSGSFYEQFF. The chain is built from TRBV5-1 and TRBJ2-1, with 12 bases identical to TRBD2. Germline loops: CDR1 SGHRS, CDR2 YFSETQ. This CDR3 contains 15 residues. V trimming: 3 bases; J trimming: 8 bases; junction bases outside the gene matches: 6.

Notes on this clone: This CDR3 fails to terminate in the conserved phenylalanine or tryptophan, so it likely reflects a read error. Because the CDR3's place on the DNA is in doubt, the DNA is left out and the CDR3 is given as listed by TCRdb. The V gene is TRBV6-2 or TRBV6-3, the J gene TRBJ2-7; the table names TRBD1, a call not compared with the DNA. The CDR3 spans 19 amino acids, including both terminal residues. The germline V gene has CDR1 MNHEY and CDR2 SVGEGT. The CDR3 sequence: CASSQGQSGRTSYEEPSAI.

V is TRBV2 and J is TRBJ1-6; no reliable D call. The CDR3 spans 12 residues. CDR1 and CDR2 (germline): SNHLY, FYNNEI. Deletions cut 4 bases from V and 12 bases from J, with 10 bases between. Here the CDR3 reads CASSAGLGPLHF. The CDR3 nucleotides read TGTGCCAGCAGTGCAGGATTAGGACCCCTCCACTTT.

This rearrangement joins TRBV7-2 to TRBJ1-4; 9 bases fit TRBD1. This CDR3 comprises 15 residues. The V gene end was trimmed by 5 bases and the J gene end by 2 bases; junction bases not matched to a gene: 3. CDR1 is SGHTA, CDR2 FQGNSA, per germline. In DNA form, the CDR3 reads TGTGCCAGCAGCGCCACAGGGGGCACTAATGAAAAACTGTTTTTT. Protein sequence: CASSATGGTNEKLFF.

V is TRBV6-5 and J is TRBJ2-3; the D is unclear. The germline V and J ends were trimmed by 4 bases and 3 bases, with 11 bases remaining between them. The CDR3 has 14 amino acids. The germline gives CDR1 MNHEY, CDR2 SVGAGI. The CDR3 nucleotides read TGTGCCAGCAGTTCCCCCGAACTTACAGATACGCAGTATTTT. It codes for CASSSPELTDTQYF.

Points on this clone: Other DNA variants within this sample encode the same CDR3. The J gene is TRBJ1-1, the V gene TRBV19; D may be TRBD1 (5 bases). The V end was cut by 3 bases, the J end by 2 bases, with 7 bases between. Germline-derived CDR1 and CDR2 are LNHDA and SQIVND (reference sequence). The CDR3 has 13 amino acids. Here the CDR3 reads CASSMTANTEAFF. CDR3 DNA: TGTGCCAGTAGTATGACAGCTAACACTGAAGCTTTCTTT. Together with reference TRBV19 and TRBJ1-1, the CDR3 gives the full variable domain: DGGITQSPKYLFRKEGQNVTLSCEQNLNHDAMYWYRQDPGQGLRLIYYSQIVNDFQKGDIAEGYSVSREKKESFPLTVTSAQKNPTAFYLCASSMTANTEAFFGQGTRLTVV.

The gene calls are TRBV5-1 and TRBJ1-5, with a tentative D call TRBD1 (6 bases). Per the germline V gene, CDR1 is SGHRS and CDR2 is YFSETQ. V was pared by 4 bases and J by 7 bases, with 18 bases between. The CDR3 extends over 15 amino acids. CDR3 DNA: TGCGCCAGCAGCCCCCGGGCAGGGGAAGGCCAGCCCCAGCATTTT. This gives the protein CASSPRAGEGQPQHF.

This clone was picked up a small number of times. The rearrangement links TRBV6-4 to TRBJ1-1; no clear D. Germline V gene lookup returns CDR1 MRHNA and CDR2 SNTAGT. The CDR3 sequence is 13 residues long. The ends were cut back, 5 bases at V and 7 bases at J, with 14 bases in the middle. Here the CDR3 DNA reads TGTGCCAGCAGTTATGAGGGAGGTGGTGAAGCTTTCTTT. As protein: CASSYEGGGEAFF.

The rearrangement joins TRBV10-3 to TRBJ2-7; 7 bases align to TRBD1. Germline assignment: CDR1 ENHRY and CDR2 SYGVKD. This CDR3 is 12 amino acids long. The V gene end was trimmed by 6 bases and the J gene end by 6 bases; junction bases not matched to a gene: 5. This CDR3 reads CAISGSGGEQYV. The CDR3 DNA is TGTGCCATCAGCGGATCAGGGGGCGAGCAGTACGTC.

As concerns this clone: Mismatch with germline at one junction end may stem from a read error. This rearrangement joins TRBV12-3 or TRBV12-4 to TRBJ1-2; no reliable D call. This CDR3 has 13 amino acids. In DNA form, the CDR3 reads TGTGCCAGCAGTCCCAGGAGGACCCGCAGTCCCTCCTTC. Protein product: CASSPRRTRSPSF.

V gene TRBV18 combines with J gene TRBJ1-4; D gene ambiguous. This CDR3 contains 14 residues. Trimming pared 6 bases from V and 0 bases from J, leaving 8 bases between. Germline V gene data show CDR1 as KGHSH and CDR2 as LQKENI. The DNA of the CDR3 is TGTGCCAGCTCCCCCTTAACAACTAATGAAAAACTGTTTTTT. It is translated as CASSPLTTNEKLFF.

The V and J genes are TRBV4-1 and TRBJ2-5; TRBD2 might be the D (5 bases). The CDR3 runs 15 residues. V lost 4 bases to trimming and J lost 2 bases, with 14 bases between them. Germline lookup yields CDR1 MGHRA and CDR2 YSYEKL. For the CDR3, the DNA is TGCGCCAGCAGCCTAGTGGGAGCGGTACAAGAGACCCAGTACTTC. Protein sequence: CASSLVGAVQETQYF.